Listed below are T cell receptor beta chains from one sample, sequenced in a study of cytomegalovirus exposure and HLA in healthy donors. Here immunoSEQ multiplex PCR was the method, and the copy in TCRdb shows in-frame clones only, minus some. This sample has fewer than 150,000 clones, with around 80% found just once. The sample taken for sequencing was PBMCs. These receptors were taken from a man aged 30 to 39 in good health and CMV-seropositive. Each CDR3 is given with its conserved first and last residue. The D gene is left open where the match is weak. The size field is filled for only some rows; it gives once, few, many or a size class.

>.|.|TRBV27|TRBJ1-2
CASSPTGVLGGYTF
TGTGCCAGCAGCCCGACAGGCGTGTTGGGGGGCTACACCTTC
>TRBD1|.|TRBV27|TRBJ1-4
CASSLTRGQGTRADEKLFF
TGTGCCAGCAGTCTCACCCGAGGACAGGGGACGAGGGCGGATGAAAAACTGTTTTTT
>.|.|TRBV6-1|TRBJ1-2
CASSEEGGRHGYTF
TGTGCCAGCAGTGAAGAAGGGGGTAGGCATGGCTACACCTTC
>.|.|TRBV6-6|TRBJ1-1
CASTSPGPGPTEAFF
TGTGCCAGTACCTCACCGGGTCCAGGGCCCACTGAAGCTTTCTTT
>TRBD1|.|TRBV2|TRBJ2-2
CASSVETGSWTGELFF
TGTGCCAGCAGTGTAGAGACAGGGTCGTGGACCGGGGAGCTGTTTTTT
>TRBD2|.|TRBV6-6|TRBJ2-7
CASSYALAGVEQYF
TGTGCCAGCAGTTACGCGCTAGCGGGAGTCGAGCAGTACTTC
>TRBD1|.|TRBV29-1|TRBJ2-1
CSVILRDRGQIAGVNEQFF
TGCAGCGTCATCTTGCGGGACAGGGGGCAAATAGCGGGAGTTAATGAGCAGTTCTTC
>TRBD1|.|TRBV18|TRBJ1-2
CASSPKTGADGYTF
TGTGCCAGCTCACCTAAGACAGGGGCCGATGGCTACACCTTC
>.|few|TRBV10-3|TRBJ1-1
CAISAPSNTEAFF
TGTGCCATCAGTGCCCCCTCCAACACTGAAGCTTTCTTT
>TRBD2|.|TRBV5-1|TRBJ2-3
CASSSSGSSDTQYF
TGCGCCAGCAGCTCTAGCGGGAGTTCAGATACGCAGTATTTT
>TRBD2|.|TRBV10-3|TRBJ2-1
CAISELAGGYNEQFF
TGTGCCATCAGTGAGTTAGCGGGGGGCTACAATGAGCAGTTCTTC
>TRBD1|.|TRBV5-1|TRBJ1-1
CASSIGQVYNTEAFF
TGCGCCAGCAGCATAGGACAGGTGTATAACACTGAAGCTTTCTTT
>TRBD1|.|TRBV28|TRBJ2-7
CASSLYGTGTYEQYF
TGTGCCAGCAGTTTATACGGGACAGGGACCTACGAGCAGTACTTC
>.|.|TRBV4-3|TRBJ2-5
CASSQGAGVGTQYF
TGCGCCAGCAGCCAAGGGGCAGGGGTGGGGACCCAGTACTTC
>.|.|TRBV6-5|TRBJ2-2
CASSYGRKNGELFF
TGTGCCAGCAGTTATGGCAGAAAGAACGGGGAGCTGTTTTTT
>.|.|TRBV6-1|TRBJ1-5
CASRAYSTSNQPQHF
TGTGCCAGCCGCGCCTACAGTACTAGCAATCAGCCCCAGCATTTT
>TRBD1|.|TRBV6-5|TRBJ1-1
CASRAGQRNTEAFF
TGTGCCAGCAGGGCGGGACAGAGGAACACTGAAGCTTTCTTT
>TRBD1|few|TRBV18|TRBJ1-3
CASSPPDRGFSGNTIYF
TGTGCCAGCTCACCACCGGACAGGGGGTTCTCTGGAAACACCATATATTTT
>TRBD2|.|TRBV7-8|TRBJ2-3
CASSSTAGGRTDTQYF
TGTGCCAGCAGCTCTACAGCGGGGGGGAGGACAGATACGCAGTATTTT
>.|.|TRBV30|TRBJ2-2
CAWNRGWNTGELFF
TGTGCCTGGAATCGGGGTTGGAACACCGGGGAGCTGTTTTTT
>.|few|TRBV9|TRBJ1-3
CASSDYASGNTIYF
TGTGCCAGCAGCGACTACGCCTCTGGAAACACCATATATTTT
>.|.|TRBV29-1|TRBJ2-5
CSVAPTVGGETQYF
TGCAGCGTAGCACCAACGGTGGGGGGAGAGACCCAGTACTTC
>TRBD1|.|TRBV6-1|TRBJ2-1
CASRFRDRGLNEQFF
TGTGCCAGCAGATTCCGGGACAGGGGGCTCAATGAGCAGTTCTTC
>TRBD1|.|TRBV6-1|TRBJ2-5
CASTRTGTGSETQYF
TGTGCCAGCACCCGCACCGGGACAGGGTCGGAGACCCAGTACTTC
>TRBD2|.|TRBV7-2|TRBJ2-7
CASSSQPGLASHEQYF
TGTGCCAGCAGCTCGCAGCCGGGACTAGCCTCCCACGAGCAGTACTTC
>.|.|TRBV9|TRBJ2-1
CASSGVYNEQFF
TGTGCCAGCAGCGGAGTCTACAATGAGCAGTTCTTC
>.|.|TRBV6-5|TRBJ1-4
CASSYSRGTSNEKLFF
TGTGCCAGCAGTTACTCGAGGGGGACGTCTAATGAAAAACTGTTTTTT
>.|.|TRBV30|TRBJ2-1
CAWSVGTSNEQFF
TGTGCCTGGAGTGTCGGGACTTCCAATGAGCAGTTCTTC
>.|.|TRBV5-1|TRBJ1-5
CASSFQGASNQPQHF
TGCGCCAGCAGCTTTCAAGGGGCGAGCAATCAGCCCCAGCATTTT
>TRBD1|.|TRBV12-5|TRBJ1-4
CASGLSPGTGDGQEKLFF
TGTGCTAGTGGTTTGAGTCCCGGGACAGGGGACGGGCAAGAAAAACTGTTTTTT
>.|.|TRBV5-1|TRBJ1-6
CASSLEEGGNSPLHF
TGCGCCAGCAGCTTGGAGGAAGGGGGTAATTCACCCCTCCACTTT
>.|.|TRBV6-5|TRBJ2-7
CASSRRAEQYF
TGTGCCAGCAGCCGCAGGGCCGAGCAGTACTTC
>TRBD2|.|TRBV5-1|TRBJ2-7
CASSLGLAGVYEQYF
TGCGCCAGCAGTCTGGGACTAGCGGGCGTCTACGAGCAGTACTTC
>.|.|TRBV5-1|TRBJ2-3
CASSQVVHTDTQYF
TGCGCCAGCAGCCAGGTGGTACACACAGATACGCAGTATTTT
>TRBD2|.|TRBV7-3|TRBJ2-1
CASSLTRGAYNEQFF
TGTGCCAGCAGCTTAACGCGGGGGGCTTACAATGAGCAGTTCTTC